The 31 T cell receptor beta chains listed next were all sequenced from one sample in a study of blood T cell repertoires in COVID-19. Assay: immunoSEQ multiplex PCR; the TCRdb copy retains only in-frame clones and omits some. The sample consists of approximately 150,000 clones, about 83% of them appearing once. The sample taken for sequencing was peripheral blood. These receptors were taken from a human donor in a cohort sampled during active COVID-19.

The rearrangement joins TRBV28 to TRBJ2-6; D is ambiguous. V was cut by 6 bases and J by 0 bases, with 18 bases left in between. CDR3 length: 18 amino acids. Germline values: CDR1 MDHEN, CDR2 SYDVKM. The DNA for the CDR3 is TGTGCCAGCAGGCCTAGTAGATTGTCGGGCTCTGGGGCCAACGTCCTGACTTTC. It encodes CASRPSRLSGSGANVLTF.

The chain combines TRBV2 with TRBJ2-7; 12 positions match TRBD2. The germline V gene encodes CDR1 SNHLY and CDR2 FYNNEI. The trim removed 8 bases at V and 2 bases at J, leaving 10 bases unmatched. This CDR3 has 16 amino acids. CDR3 protein: CASRPLTSGGTYEQYF. CDR3 DNA sequence: TGTGCCAGCCGACCTCTTACTAGCGGGGGGACCTACGAGCAGTACTTC.

The genes are TRBV7-9 and TRBJ1-1; D is possibly TRBD1 (5 bases). The CDR3 totals 12 residues. Trimming cost V 3 bases and J 8 bases, with 10 bases left between them. Germline CDR1 is SEHNR and CDR2 is FQNEAQ (reference sequence). CDR3 protein: CASSLGTPEAFF. The CDR3 nucleotides are TGTGCCAGCAGCTTGGGGACTCCCGAAGCTTTCTTT.

This clone occurred once. The chain carries TRBV28 and TRBJ1-1, with TRBD1 identical over 11 bases. J lost 0 bases, V lost 6 bases, and 9 bases had no gene match. Germline values: CDR1 MDHEN, CDR2 SYDVKM. CDR3 length: 17 residues. The CDR3 DNA is TGTGCCAGCAGCACTATGGACAGGGGGCACATGAACACTGAAGCTTTCTTT. This gives the protein CASSTMDRGHMNTEAFF.

This chain's CDR3 is CAISDPGTGGMNTEAFF. The CDR3 region has the DNA TGTGCCATCAGTGACCCCGGGACAGGGGGGATGAACACTGAAGCTTTCTTT. The rearrangement joins TRBV10-3 to TRBJ1-1, with 11 bases that match TRBD1. Germline V gives CDR1 ENHRY, CDR2 SYGVKD. Unmatched junction bases numbered 6, after V lost 3 bases and J lost 0 bases. The CDR3 contains 17 residues.

The chain combines TRBV28 with TRBJ2-1; TRBD2 might be the D (6 bases). The CDR3 loop spans 12 amino acids. Trimming removed 2 bases at V and 13 bases at J, with 12 bases between. Germline V gene data show CDR1 as MDHEN and CDR2 as SYDVKM. The CDR3 DNA sequence: TGTGCCAGCAGTTTAGGGCGGGGCCTTCAGTTCTTC. Translated, it gives CASSLGRGLQFF.

V gene TRBV29-1 combines with J gene TRBJ2-4; weak D call: TRBD2 (7 bases). V lost 7 bases and J lost 5, with 18 bases in between. The CDR3 runs 14 residues. Germline CDR1 SQVTM, CDR2 ANQGSEA. The CDR3 coding sequence is TGCAGCGACGTCCCGCGGGGGCCGGAAAACATTCAGTACTTC. Amino acids: CSDVPRGPENIQYF.

V usage is TRBV5-1 and J usage is TRBJ2-7, with 8 positions matching TRBD1. CDR3 length: 16 residues. CDR1 is SGHRS, CDR2 YFSETQ, per germline. Trimming cost V 3 bases and J 6 bases; bases outside gene matches: 14. The DNA of the CDR3 is TGCGCCAGCAGCTCACGCTCGGGACAGGTGAACTCCGAGCAGTACTTC. It codes for CASSSRSGQVNSEQYF.

The CDR3 here is CASSIVSGGGEQYF. The CDR3 nucleotides read TGTGCCAGTAGTATAGTTTCGGGGGGCGGCGAGCAGTACTTC. The chain combines TRBV19 with TRBJ2-7, with D perhaps TRBD2 (7 bases). Germline CDR1 and CDR2: LNHDA and SQIVND (reference sequence). V lost 1 base and J 6 bases, leaving 13 bases between the germline ends. This CDR3 has 14 residues.

The chain joins TRBV4-3 to TRBJ1-2, with TRBD1 matching over 7 bases. This CDR3 has 16 amino acids. The V segment lost 0 bases and the J segment 7 bases; nucleotides outside the gene matches: 11. Germline lookup yields CDR1 LGHNA and CDR2 YSLEER. The CDR3 coding sequence is TGCGCCAGCAGCCAAGAATTTGGACAGGCCCTCGGTGGCTACACCTTC. Protein: CASSQEFGQALGGYTF.

The gene calls are TRBV9 and TRBJ2-5; 8 bases line up with TRBD2. Germline-derived CDR1 and CDR2 are SGDLS and YYNGEE. The CDR3 has 15 amino acids. V shed 2 bases and J 0 bases; nucleotides not matched to a gene: 3. Here the CDR3 DNA reads TGTGCCAGCAGCGTTGCTAGCGGGTACCAAGAGACCCAGTACTTC. It is translated as CASSVASGYQETQYF.

The rearrangement joins TRBV1 to TRBJ1-2; the table's D call of TRBD1 was not tested on the DNA. TRBV1 constitutes a pseudogene. This CDR3 is built from 12 residues. The CDR3 DNA is TGCAGAAACAGGGCTTCTAACTATGGCTACACCTTC. It encodes CRNRASNYGYTF.

V is TRBV18 and J is TRBJ1-1; no clear D gene. The CDR3 is 12 residues long. The germline CDR1 and CDR2 sequences are KGHSH and LQKENI. The V end lost 3 bases, the J end lost 0 bases, and 2 bases lay between the germline ends. The CDR3: CASSPLNTEAFF. CDR3 in DNA: TGTGCCAGCTCACCCTTGAACACTGAAGCTTTCTTT.

This chain connects TRBV10-3 to TRBJ2-7; 7 bases align to TRBD1. The CDR3 totals 14 residues. V shed 11 bases, J shed 5 bases, and the junction held 15 bases outside the gene matches. CDR1 is ENHRY and CDR2 is SYGVKD in the germline V gene. CDR3 in amino acids: CAVQMTGNGDEQYF. The CDR3 DNA reads TGTGCCGTACAGATGACAGGGAACGGTGACGAGCAGTACTTC.

This clone was picked up a small number of times. This sequence joins TRBV2 and TRBJ2-3; D not certain. Germline-derived CDR1 and CDR2 are SNHLY and FYNNEI. V was trimmed by 5 bases and J by 0 bases, leaving 12 bases between them. The length of the CDR3 is 15 residues. CDR3 nucleotides: TGTGCCAGCAGTCCTGACTTAACTAGCACAGATACGCAGTATTTT. The encoded protein is CASSPDLTSTDTQYF.

The chain recombines TRBV27 with TRBJ1-1; 7 bases fit TRBD1. Germline CDR1 MNHEY, CDR2 SMNVEV (reference sequence). The CDR3 sequence is 12 residues long. Unmatched junction bases numbered 4, after V lost 8 bases and J lost 4 bases. The CDR3 coding sequence is TGTGCCAGCGGGACAGTGGGCACTGAAGCTTTCTTT. The encoded protein is CASGTVGTEAFF.

CDR3 coding DNA: TGCAGCGTTCAGGGGGCTGGGGATGGCTACACCTTC. This codes for CSVQGAGDGYTF. The chain carries TRBV29-1 and TRBJ1-2; 8 bases align to TRBD1. The CDR3 sequence is 12 residues long. Germline values: CDR1 SQVTM, CDR2 ANQGSEA. With 5 bases clipped from V and 6 bases from J, the junction kept 5 bases outside the gene matches.

The V call is TRBV19, the J call TRBJ1-4; 7 nucleotides align to TRBD1. Trimming took 7 bases from V and 8 from J; bases not matched to a gene: 10. From germline, CDR1 is LNHDA and CDR2 SQIVND (reference sequence). This CDR3 is 14 amino acids long. CDR3 DNA sequence: TGTGCCAGTACCCCGGGAGGGGGCAGAGAAAAACTGTTTTTT. Translating gives CASTPGGGREKLFF.

The rearrangement uses TRBV9 and TRBJ2-3, with 7 positions matching TRBD1. CDR1 and CDR2 (germline): SGDLS, YYNGEE. This CDR3 is built from 14 residues. V trimming: 3 bases; J trimming: 2 bases; junction bases outside the gene matches: 3. In DNA, the CDR3 is TGTGCCAGCAGCGGACAGGGATACACAGATACGCAGTATTTT. Its protein product is CASSGQGYTDTQYF. Based on the CDR3 plus reference TRBV9 and TRBJ2-3, the full variable domain is DSGVTQTPKHLITATGQRVTLRCSPRSGDLSVYWYQQSLDQGLQFLIQYYNGEERAKGNILERFSAQQFPDLHSELNLSSLELGDSALYFCASSGQGYTDTQYFGPGTRLTVL.

V usage is TRBV3-1 (or the pseudogene TRBV3-2) and J usage is TRBJ2-7; D may be TRBD1 (6 bases). The CDR3 spans 15 residues. Trimming took off 1 base at V and 2 bases at J, with 12 bases between the two ends. Germline-derived CDR1 and CDR2 are LGHDT and YNNKEL (reference sequence). In DNA, the CDR3 is TGTGCCAGCAGCCAAGTTAGGGGGTACCCCTACGAGCAGTACTTC. Translated: CASSQVRGYPYEQYF.

The CDR3 loop reads CASSGTGAYEQYF. CDR3 nucleotides: TGTGCCAGCAGTGGGACAGGGGCCTACGAGCAGTACTTC. The rearrangement uses TRBV28 and TRBJ2-7; 10 bases match TRBD1. The CDR3 runs 13 residues. Germline V gene sequence: CDR1 MDHEN, CDR2 SYDVKM. Unmatched junction bases numbered 0, after V lost 5 bases and J lost 2 bases.

The rearrangement links TRBV28 to TRBJ2-5; 12 positions match TRBD2. The CDR3 extends over 17 amino acids. With 3 bases clipped from V and 5 bases from J, the junction kept 10 bases outside the gene matches. Looked up from germline, CDR1 is MDHEN and CDR2 is SYDVKM. CDR3 in amino acids: CASSFGIASGRAETQYF. The CDR3 DNA sequence: TGTGCCAGCAGTTTTGGAATTGCTAGCGGGAGGGCGGAGACCCAGTACTTC.

This chain uses TRBV5-6 with TRBJ2-3; perhaps TRBD1 as D (5 bases). The CDR3 length is 15 residues. The germline V and J ends were trimmed by 2 bases and 2 bases, with 12 bases remaining between them. Per the germline V gene, CDR1 is SGHDT and CDR2 is YYEEEE. The CDR3 spells CASSLGARNTDTQYF. The CDR3 DNA follows: TGTGCCAGCAGCTTAGGGGCCCGCAACACAGATACGCAGTATTTT.

The chain recombines TRBV6-5 with TRBJ1-2, with D perhaps TRBD1 (6 bases). Trimming removed 8 bases at V and 7 bases at J, with 23 bases between. The CDR3 length is 15 residues. The germline V gene has CDR1 MNHEY and CDR2 SVGAGI. The CDR3 DNA is TGTGCCAGCCCCACCAGTTTGGGGGGGACAACTGGCTACACCTTC. This sequence encodes CASPTSLGGTTGYTF.

The chain uses TRBV7-2 and TRBJ2-2, with TRBD2 as a possible D gene (5 bases). V lost 1 base, J lost 5 bases, and 8 bases lay in between. Per germline, CDR1 SGHTA and CDR2 FQGNSA. CDR3 size: 14 residues. The CDR3 protein is CASSLVRGTGELFF. The CDR3 region has the DNA TGTGCCAGCAGCTTAGTTCGGGGAACCGGGGAGCTGTTTTTT.

The chain combines TRBV5-1 with TRBJ2-2; D is perhaps TRBD1 (5 bases). Trimming cost V 1 base and J 2 bases, with 15 bases left between them. Germline V gene lookup returns CDR1 SGHRS and CDR2 YFSETQ. The CDR3 covers 17 residues. CDR3 DNA: TGCGCCAGCAGCTTGATTGGCAGGGAAGGTAACACCGGGGAGCTGTTTTTT. Translated: CASSLIGREGNTGELFF.

Notes on this clone: This sample includes further DNA sequences coding for the same CDR3. The rearrangement uses TRBV7-3 and TRBJ2-3, with 7 bases identical to TRBD2. The length of the CDR3 is 13 residues. V was clipped by 1 base and J by 5 bases; unmatched bases: 0. CDR1 and CDR2 (germline): SGHTA, FQGTGA. CDR3 bases: TGTGCCAGCAGCTTAAGGGAGGGAGATACGCAGTATTTT. Translation gives CASSLREGDTQYF.

This rearrangement joins TRBV6-1 to TRBJ1-2, with D possibly matching TRBD1 (5 bases). The length of the CDR3 is 12 residues. The germline V and J ends were trimmed by 2 bases and 7 bases, with 8 bases remaining between them. CDR1 and CDR2 from the germline V gene are MNHNS and SASEGT. The CDR3 region has the DNA TGTGCCAGCAGTGAATCCCAGGGTGGCTACACCTTC. This sequence encodes CASSESQGGYTF.

The rearrangement uses TRBV6-5 and TRBJ2-7; 9 nucleotides line up with TRBD2. The CDR3 is 15 residues long. The junction had 7 bases not matched to a gene; V was cut back by 5 bases and J by 2 bases. Germline lookup yields CDR1 MNHEY and CDR2 SVGAGI. The CDR3: CASSTSTSGAYEQYF. Here the CDR3 DNA reads TGTGCCAGCAGTACCTCGACTAGCGGAGCCTACGAGCAGTACTTC.

As concerns this clone: Other DNA sequences in this specimen translate into the identical CDR3. V is TRBV19 and J is TRBJ1-4; 10 nucleotides line up with TRBD1. This CDR3 has 15 amino acids. The J segment lost 0 bases and the V segment lost 6 bases, leaving 1 base of the junction unmatched. The germline V gene has CDR1 LNHDA and CDR2 SQIVND (reference sequence). The CDR3 DNA reads TGTGCCAGTAGCGGGACAGGGGCAACTAATGAAAAACTGTTTTTT. Its protein is CASSGTGATNEKLFF.

The chain has TRBV2 and TRBJ1-6, with no clear D. V lost 8 bases and J 0 bases, leaving 8 bases between the germline ends. CDR1 and CDR2 from the germline V gene are SNHLY and FYNNEI. The CDR3 has 14 residues. The CDR3 DNA reads TGTGCCAGCGACGGGAGCTCCTATAATTCACCCCTCCACTTT. It specifies CASDGSSYNSPLHF.